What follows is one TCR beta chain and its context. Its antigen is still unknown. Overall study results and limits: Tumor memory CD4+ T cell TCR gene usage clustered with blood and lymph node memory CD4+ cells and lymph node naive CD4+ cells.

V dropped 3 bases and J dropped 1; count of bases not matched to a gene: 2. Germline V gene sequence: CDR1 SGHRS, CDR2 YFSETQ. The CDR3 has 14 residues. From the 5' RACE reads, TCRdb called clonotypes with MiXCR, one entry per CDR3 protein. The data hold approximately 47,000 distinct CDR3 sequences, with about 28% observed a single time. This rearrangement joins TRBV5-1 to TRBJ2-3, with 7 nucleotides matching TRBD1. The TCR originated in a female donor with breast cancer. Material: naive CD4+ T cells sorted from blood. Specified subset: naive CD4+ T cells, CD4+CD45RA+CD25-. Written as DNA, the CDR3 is TGCGCCAGCAGCTGGGGACAGCGCACAGATACGCAGTATTTT. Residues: CASSWGQRTDTQYF.